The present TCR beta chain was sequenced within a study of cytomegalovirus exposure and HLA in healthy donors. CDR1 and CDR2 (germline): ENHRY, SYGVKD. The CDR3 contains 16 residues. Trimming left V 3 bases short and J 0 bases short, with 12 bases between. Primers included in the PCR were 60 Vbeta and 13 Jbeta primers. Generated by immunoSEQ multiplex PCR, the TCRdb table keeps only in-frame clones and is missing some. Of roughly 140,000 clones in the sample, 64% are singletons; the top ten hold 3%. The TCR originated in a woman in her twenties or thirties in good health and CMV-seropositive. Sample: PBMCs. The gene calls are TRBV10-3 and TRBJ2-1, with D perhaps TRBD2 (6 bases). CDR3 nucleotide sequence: TGTGCCATCAGTGACCCCATCGGGAGCTCCTACAATGAGCAGTTCTTC. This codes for CAISDPIGSSYNEQFF.